The entry that follows covers one T cell receptor beta chain sequence. No antigen is known for it. Without the conserved terminal phenylalanine or tryptophan, this CDR3 likely stems from a read error. Amplified TCR beta CDR3 regions derived from RNA transcripts. TCR CDR3 underwent first-round RT-PCR with the HTBI primer set. TCRdb passed the multiplex PCR reads through MiXCR, listing each CDR3 protein once. The sample has 500,000 to 650,000 distinct CDR3 sequences, roughly 15% seen once. For the diagnoses, clinical symptoms, serum thyroxine and TRAb, thyroid ultrasound and orbital computed tomography were used. About 10 ml of fresh peripheral blood supplied the PBMCs. The sample originates from a study of T cells in Graves' hyperthyroidism and ophthalmopathy. Findings and limits, study-wide: Before onset, ophthalmopathy was predicted by the model a median around 6 months earlier. Stable hyperthyroidism was told apart from ophthalmopathy by a model built on 13 V-J features.

V lost 0 bases to trimming and J lost 7 bases, with 6 bases between them. The CDR3 contains 12 residues. From germline, CDR1 is MNHEY and CDR2 SMNVEV (reference sequence). The specimen sequenced was blood. The TCR was taken from a woman between 50 and 59 years old with Graves' ophthalmopathy. The V and J genes are TRBV27 and TRBJ1-1, with no clear D. The CDR3: CASSLSGLEAFL. CDR3 nucleotide sequence: TGTGCCAGCAGTTTATCTGGGCTTGAAGCTTTCCTT.